A single sample is the source of the 28 T cell receptor beta chains below, sequenced in a study of blood T cell repertoires in COVID-19. The protocol was immunoSEQ multiplex PCR, while the TCRdb copy is restricted to in-frame clones and leaves out a portion. Of about 160,000 clones listed, approximately 81% are singletons. Sequenced input: peripheral blood. These TCRs come from a human donor with acute or convalescent COVID-19. The donor label of this sample is uncertain.

The V gene is TRBV7-2, the J gene TRBJ2-3; TRBD2 aligns across 7 bases. J lost 8 bases, V lost 5 bases, and 19 bases had no gene match. The germline V gene encodes CDR1 SGHTA and CDR2 FQGNSA. The CDR3 length is 17 residues. CDR3 nucleotide sequence: TGTGCCAGCAGCCCCGGAGGTGGCGGGACTACGGCCGGTACGCAGTATTTT. Amino acid sequence: CASSPGGGGTTAGTQYF.

The V and J genes are TRBV7-3 and TRBJ2-1, with TRBD2 as a possible D gene (6 bases). Germline values: CDR1 SGHTA, CDR2 FQGTGA. V lost 2 bases to trimming and J lost 0 bases, with 8 bases between them. The CDR3 loop spans 15 amino acids. CDR3 sequence: CASSLVGGSYNEQFF. CDR3 sequence (DNA): TGTGCCAGCAGCTTAGTGGGGGGCTCCTACAATGAGCAGTTCTTC. Full variable domain (missing parts from reference TRBV7-3 and TRBJ2-1): GAGVSQTPSNKVTEKGKYVELRCDPISGHTALYWYRQSLGQGPEFLIYFQGTGAADDSGLPNDRFFAVRPEGSVSTLKIQRTERGDSAVYLCASSLVGGSYNEQFFGPGTRLTVL.

The rearrangement joins TRBV6-1 to TRBJ2-1, with 9 bases that match TRBD1. From germline, CDR1 is MNHNS and CDR2 SASEGT. V lost 3 bases to trimming and J lost 0 bases; unmatched junction nucleotides: 6. This CDR3 spans 17 amino acids. In DNA form, the CDR3 reads TGTGCCAGCAGTGAGGGGACAGGGCCGAGCTCCTACAATGAGCAGTTCTTC. Amino acids: CASSEGTGPSSYNEQFF.

CDR3 nucleotides: TGTGCCAGCAGCCGTAAACCGGGACAGGATCAGCCCCAGCATTTT. Its translation is CASSRKPGQDQPQHF. This chain uses TRBV4-2 with TRBJ1-5; 8 nucleotides line up with TRBD1. Germline CDR1 reads LGHNA; CDR2 reads YNFKEQ. V was clipped by 4 bases and J by 5 bases; unmatched bases: 7. The CDR3 has 15 residues.

The rearrangement uses TRBV7-2 and TRBJ1-5; TRBD1 agrees at 8 bases. Trimming at V came to 5 bases and at J to 3 bases, leaving 6 bases not matched to a gene. Germline V CDR1 and CDR2: SGHTA, FQGNSA. The CDR3 covers 15 residues. This CDR3 reads CASSPGQGANQPQHF. CDR3 coding DNA: TGTGCCAGCAGCCCCGGACAGGGAGCCAATCAGCCCCAGCATTTT.

This chain connects TRBV24-1 to TRBJ1-5; tentatively, D is TRBD1 (5 bases). Per the germline V gene, CDR1 is KGHDR and CDR2 is SFDVKD. This CDR3 comprises 13 residues. Trimming removed 5 bases at V and 4 bases at J, with 8 bases between. DNA of the CDR3: TGTGCCACCAGTGGTCGACAGAATCAGCCCCAGCATTTT. Translated, it gives CATSGRQNQPQHF.

The genes are TRBV9 and TRBJ2-5; D is unclear. V shed 0 bases and J shed 2 bases, with 8 bases lying between them. CDR3 length: 14 amino acids. Germline CDR1 and CDR2: SGDLS and YYNGEE. As DNA, the CDR3 is TGTGCCAGCAGCGTAGGGGCAGGACAAGAGACCCAGTACTTC. Protein sequence: CASSVGAGQETQYF.

This clone was recorded once. CDR3 region: CSVGLAGGMEETQYF. DNA of the CDR3: TGCAGCGTTGGACTAGCGGGGGGGATGGAAGAGACCCAGTACTTC. The rearrangement joins TRBV29-1 to TRBJ2-5; 14 positions agree with TRBD2. The CDR3 is made up of 15 amino acids. CDR1 is SQVTM, CDR2 ANQGSEA, per germline. Trimming took 4 bases from V and 3 from J; bases not matched to a gene: 4. Based on the CDR3 plus reference TRBV29-1 and TRBJ2-5, the full variable domain is SAVISQKPSRDICQRGTSLTIQCQVDSQVTMMFWYRQQPGQSLTLIATANQGSEATYESGFVIDKFPISRPNLTFSTLTVSNMSPEDSSIYLCSVGLAGGMEETQYFGPGTRLLVL.

The rearrangement links TRBV15 to TRBJ1-6; TRBD1 is a possible D gene (6 bases). CDR3 size: 14 residues. V lost 2 bases and J 5 bases, leaving 7 bases between the germline ends. The germline V gene has CDR1 LNHNV and CDR2 YYDKDF (reference sequence). The CDR3 DNA reads as TGTGCCACCAGCAGACAGGGGAATAATTCACCCCTCCACTTT. Protein sequence: CATSRQGNNSPLHF.

This rearrangement joins TRBV7-2 to TRBJ2-5; 12 positions agree with TRBD2. The germline V gene has CDR1 SGHTA and CDR2 FQGNSA. CDR3 length: 17 amino acids. Germline trimming cut 4 bases from V and 6 bases from J; bases unmatched to any gene: 12. CDR3 amino acids: CASSWASGGAYAQTQYF. CDR3 nucleotides: TGTGCCAGCAGCTGGGCTAGCGGGGGGGCCTATGCCCAGACCCAGTACTTC.

V gene TRBV7-2 combines with J gene TRBJ1-1, with D uncertain. The V and J ends lost 1 base and 4 bases respectively, with 7 bases between them. This CDR3 has 13 amino acids. Germline-derived CDR1 and CDR2 are SGHTA and FQGNSA. CDR3 sequence: CASSLVRGTEAFF. The CDR3, as DNA: TGTGCCAGCAGCTTAGTACGGGGCACTGAAGCTTTCTTT.

This clone turned up a few times. This chain joins TRBV7-9 and TRBJ1-1, with D perhaps TRBD1 (6 bases). V shed 5 bases and J shed 1 base, with 14 bases lying between them. CDR1 is SEHNR and CDR2 is FQNEAQ in the germline V gene (reference sequence). The CDR3 spans 15 residues. CDR3 region: CASSPTPDRNTEAFF. DNA of the CDR3: TGTGCCAGCAGCCCCACCCCGGACAGGAACACTGAAGCTTTCTTT. The full variable domain, its missing parts supplied by reference TRBV7-9 and TRBJ1-1, is DTGVSQNPRHKITKRGQNVTFRCDPISEHNRLYWYRQTLGQGPEFLTYFQNEAQLEKSRLLSDRFSAERPKGSFSTLEIQRTEQGDSAMYLCASSPTPDRNTEAFFGQGTRLTVV.

The CDR3 DNA is TGTGCCAGCAGTTTGCCCCGGACTAGCGGGGGGCCCGATACGCAGTATTTT. Protein: CASSLPRTSGGPDTQYF. This chain uses TRBV28 with TRBJ2-3; TRBD2 aligns across 14 bases. The CDR3 is made up of 17 amino acids. Germline trimming cut 3 bases from V and 6 bases from J; bases unmatched to any gene: 8. Germline V gives CDR1 MDHEN, CDR2 SYDVKM.

This chain connects TRBV5-1 to TRBJ2-3, with D tentatively TRBD2 (5 bases). The CDR3 totals 14 residues. CDR1 and CDR2 from the germline V gene are SGHRS and YFSETQ. V was cut by 0 bases and J by 4 bases, with 9 bases left in between. In DNA form, the CDR3 reads TGCGCCAGCAGCTTGGGAGGGTTTGCAGATACGCAGTATTTT. Its translation: CASSLGGFADTQYF.

The rearrangement uses TRBV19 and TRBJ2-1, with D unclear. The V gene's germline CDR1 is LNHDA and CDR2 SQIVND (reference sequence). Trimming removed 7 bases at V and 5 bases at J, with 15 bases between. This CDR3 comprises 14 residues. CDR3 nucleotide sequence: TGTGCCAGTACTGGCCTCACGAGGAACAATGAGCAGTTCTTC. This codes for CASTGLTRNNEQFF.

The V gene is TRBV6-5, the J gene TRBJ2-7, with a weak D call TRBD1 (6 bases). The ends were cut back, 11 bases at V and 0 bases at J, with 11 bases in the middle. This CDR3 spans 12 amino acids. Germline assignment: CDR1 MNHEY and CDR2 SVGAGI. The CDR3 DNA sequence: TGTGCCCTCCGGACAGTCTCCTACGAGCAGTACTTC. This sequence encodes CALRTVSYEQYF.

This chain uses TRBV5-8 with TRBJ1-1; a weak D match, TRBD1 (6 bases). The CDR3 covers 17 residues. V lost 3 bases and J lost 4, with 22 bases in between. Germline loops: CDR1 SGHTS, CDR2 YDEGEE. CDR3 nucleotide sequence: TGTGCCAGCAGCTCGCTGGGAGGGGGTCGAGTGTCCACTGAAGCTTTCTTT. This codes for CASSSLGGGRVSTEAFF.

The chain combines TRBV19 with TRBJ1-2; no definite D call. Trimming took 2 bases from V and 3 from J, leaving 10 bases between them. The CDR3 extends over 14 amino acids. Germline loops: CDR1 LNHDA, CDR2 SQIVND (reference sequence). CDR3 in amino acids: CASSIMSGYYGYTF. DNA for the CDR3: TGTGCCAGTAGTATAATGTCGGGGTACTATGGCTACACCTTC.

This chain uses TRBV12-3 or TRBV12-4 with TRBJ1-5, with D possibly matching TRBD1 (5 bases). Trimming stripped 7 bases from V and 3 bases from J, with 10 bases between. The CDR3 has 13 amino acids. In DNA form, the CDR3 reads TGTGCCAGCACCACAGGCCCCAATCAGCCCCAGCATTTT. Its protein product is CASTTGPNQPQHF.

This clone has just one count. The genes are TRBV4-2 and TRBJ1-1; no clear D gene. CDR3 length: 15 amino acids. The ends were cut back, 2 bases at V and 0 bases at J, with 10 bases in the middle. Germline V gene data show CDR1 as LGHNA and CDR2 as YNFKEQ. The CDR3 reads CASSQSHEVNTEAFF. DNA for the CDR3: TGTGCCAGCAGCCAATCACATGAGGTGAACACTGAAGCTTTCTTT.

The chain has TRBV29-1 and TRBJ2-1; 9 positions match TRBD1. Germline CDR1 reads SQVTM; CDR2 reads ANQGSEA. V shed 5 bases and J 3 bases; nucleotides not matched to a gene: 5. The CDR3 is made up of 14 amino acids. The CDR3 coding sequence is TGCAGCGTTACGGGACAGGGCTTCTACAATGAGCAGTTCTTC. It translates to CSVTGQGFYNEQFF.

This clone has just one count. The chain is built from TRBV12-5 and TRBJ1-5; D is undetermined. There are 11 residues in the CDR3. V lost 3 bases to trimming and J lost 6 bases, with 3 bases between them. Germline V gives CDR1 LGHNT, CDR2 FRNRAP. The CDR3 DNA sequence: TGTGCTAGTGGTTTTCTTCAGCCCCAGCATTTT. This gives the protein CASGFLQPQHF.

V usage is TRBV3-1 (or the pseudogene TRBV3-2) and J usage is TRBJ2-6; D is uncertain. Germline V lookup: CDR1 LGHDT, CDR2 YNNKEL (reference sequence). The CDR3 is 14 residues long. Trimming removed 4 bases at V and 0 bases at J, with 4 bases between. The CDR3 reads CASSRSSGANVLTF. In DNA, the CDR3 is TGTGCCAGCAGCCGGAGCTCTGGGGCCAACGTCCTGACTTTC.

This clone was seen a single time. The chain is built from TRBV9 and TRBJ2-1, with a tentative D call TRBD1 (6 bases). Per the germline V gene, CDR1 is SGDLS and CDR2 is YYNGEE. The CDR3 runs to 15 residues. Trimming shortened V by 0 bases and J by 0 bases, and 7 bases separated the two germline ends. The CDR3 sequence is CASSVGGLSYNEQFF. The CDR3 DNA is TGTGCCAGCAGCGTAGGGGGGCTCTCCTACAATGAGCAGTTCTTC.

The chain recombines TRBV28 with TRBJ1-1, with D uncertain. The CDR3 totals 14 residues. Germline V lookup: CDR1 MDHEN, CDR2 SYDVKM. V was pared by 5 bases and J by 1 base, with 11 bases between. For the CDR3, the DNA is TGTGCCAGCAGTACTACCAAACGGAACACTGAAGCTTTCTTT. This translates into CASSTTKRNTEAFF.

V usage is TRBV28 and J usage is TRBJ1-6, with 8 bases lining up with TRBD1. With V trimmed by 8 bases and J by 7 bases, 7 bases remained unmatched. The germline CDR1 and CDR2 sequences are MDHEN and SYDVKM. The CDR3 has 14 amino acids. In DNA form, the CDR3 reads TGTGCCAGCCGGCTCGACAGGGGAAATTCACCCCTCCACTTT. It encodes CASRLDRGNSPLHF.

V usage is TRBV5-8 and J usage is TRBJ2-5; 15 bases fit TRBD2. V shed 4 bases, J shed 5 bases, and the junction held 9 bases outside the gene matches. Germline CDR1 and CDR2: SGHTS and YDEGEE. The CDR3 contains 17 residues. The CDR3 loop is CASSTGTSGGPWETQYF. CDR3 bases: TGTGCCAGCAGCACAGGGACTAGCGGGGGGCCCTGGGAGACCCAGTACTTC.

This chain connects TRBV19 to TRBJ2-5, with TRBD1 matching 7 bases. The V gene's germline CDR1 is LNHDA and CDR2 SQIVND (reference sequence). J lost 0 bases, V lost 4 bases, and 2 bases had no gene match. This CDR3 is 14 amino acids long. The CDR3 nucleotides are TGTGCCAGTAGTAAAGGGACAGACCAAGAGACCCAGTACTTC. It specifies CASSKGTDQETQYF.